A single T cell receptor beta chain is shown here with its context. The specificity of this receptor is unknown. No quality values exist for individual bases; no much larger clone is one base distant. The immunoSEQ Assay, a bias-controlled multiplex PCR, was used to amplify TCRbeta CDR3 regions from genomic DNA. The published analysis was carried out like this. The number of nucleated cells in each sample was estimated from the amplification of reference gene primers within the assay. To quantify the absolute abundance of each unique TCRbeta CDR3 rearrangement, sequence reads were collapsed and filtered. For each sample, productive Simpson clonality was calculated by taking the square root of Simpson's diversity index across productive rearrangements. Here the immuneACCESS table is served through TCRdb, limited to in-frame sequences with V and J called. Missing clones are a known gap in these copies; in checked studies unresolved V genes cover under half, and the rest lacks a known reason. Clonal size and the V and J genes are those of that table, whereas D and trimming came from the DNA. This sample holds roughly 220,000 clones; roughly 84% were observed only once. 20% of the sample comes from the top ten.

The data were taken from a study of blood T cell repertoires in COVID-19 (dated by TCRdb to 2020 to 2022). Background for the entire study: Collaborator samples came from the United States, Italy and Spain and covered acute and convalescent phases of COVID-19. The repertoires were released in a freely available public database meant as a resource for research on the immune response to SARS-CoV-2. A de-identified subject ID, COVID-19 status, age in years and sex were almost always included in the sample metadata. The samples were drawn from the first 160 participants of the ongoing ImmuneRACE study and from 1,254 subjects provided by 6 global collaborators. Deeply sampled blood TCRbeta repertoires from subjects exposed to, actively infected with, or recovered from COVID-19 were included in the dataset. The prospective study material was composed of cDNA or gDNA derived from T cells, B-cell-depleted T cells, or PBMCs. Where HLA class I and class II types were available, the types were taken from metadata supplied by the sample provider, not from assay-based typing.

General study outcomes and caveats: The quantity of clinical and demographic metadata differed by source and by participant and was supplied without curation.

Trimming at the junction amounts to 5 bases on V and 2 bases on J, and the germline ends lie 18 bases apart. From the germline V gene (reference sequence), CDR1 is SEHNR and CDR2 is FQNEAQ. From cysteine to phenylalanine, the CDR3 is 16 amino acids long. The DNA shown is the 48-base CDR3, in frame from base 1. Collaborating institutions collected whole blood in K2EDTA tubes following their own protocols. For TCRbeta analysis, collaborators shipped samples in one of three forms: frozen whole blood, isolated PBMCs, or DNA extracted from either of those sample types. The sample was peripheral blood. The receptor's source is a man aged 25 to 40 with active or convalescent COVID-19. The V and J genes are TRBV7-9 and TRBJ1-2; no D gene is confidently identified. The DNA is TGTGCCAGCAGCCAGTGGATCGGGAGCGAGAACTATGGCTACACCTTC. Its protein reads: CASSQWIGSENYGYTF. This CDR3, with the reference TRBV7-9 and TRBJ1-2 proteins standing in past its ends, gives the full variable domain DTGVSQNPRHKITKRGQNVTFRCDPISEHNRLYWYRQTLGQGPEFLTYFQNEAQLEKSRLLSDRFSAERPKGSFSTLEIQRTEQGDSAMYLCASSQWIGSENYGYTFGSGTRLTVV.